Each of the 3 T cell receptor beta chains below was sequenced from the same sample in a study of shared clonotypes between healthy human individuals. The data were produced by immunoSEQ multiplex PCR, yet TCRdb's version contains in-frame clones alone and is incomplete. This sample has over 750,000 clones, with approximately 96% found just once. Terminally differentiated effector memory CD45RA+ cells were excluded by CCR7 positive selection of CD45RO-negative cells. The sample taken for sequencing was naive CD8+ T cells sorted from blood. The receptor set was obtained from a man aged 25 to 40 in good health.

This chain connects TRBV7-7 to TRBJ2-1; D is unclear. The V gene lost 3 bases and the J gene lost 4 bases, with 7 bases spanning the gap. CDR3 length: 13 amino acids. The germline V gene has CDR1 SSHAT and CDR2 FNYEAQ (reference sequence). The CDR3 sequence: CASSLKGYNEQFF. CDR3 in DNA: TGTGCCAGCAGCTTGAAGGGTTACAATGAGCAGTTCTTC.

This chain connects TRBV5-1 to TRBJ2-5; 8 nucleotides agree with TRBD2. Germline V gene sequence: CDR1 SGHRS, CDR2 YFSETQ. Germline trimming cut 2 bases from V and 4 bases from J; bases unmatched to any gene: 4. There are 14 residues in the CDR3. The chain's CDR3 is CASSFTSGGETQYF. CDR3 sequence (DNA): TGCGCCAGCAGCTTCACTAGCGGTGGAGAGACCCAGTACTTC.

The DNA of the CDR3 is TGTGCCAGCAGCGAGTCCCCGGGGCCCACTGAAGCTTTCTTT. Translated: CASSESPGPTEAFF. The chain joins TRBV5-6 to TRBJ1-1, with D possibly TRBD1 on 5 matching bases. The length of the CDR3 is 14 residues. V lost 4 bases and J lost 4, with 14 bases in between. CDR1 is SGHDT and CDR2 is YYEEEE in the germline V gene.